This entry features one T cell receptor (beta chain) sequence. As originally analysed: Researchers report that nucleated cell counts were estimated from reference gene primer amplification. The table came from immunoSEQ multiplex PCR; TCRdb's copy has only in-frame clones and leaves some out. V and J calls and clone size follow that table, whereas D and trimming were derived from the DNA. The repertoire holds some 220,000 clones, around 80% seen once, with approximately 6.6% in the top ten. This entry comes from a study of blood T cell repertoires in COVID-19. Study overall: Acute and convalescent COVID-19 specimens originated in the United States, Italy and Spain. The analysed material was cDNA or gDNA that came from T cells, B-cell-depleted T cells, or PBMCs.

The CDR3 has 18 amino acids. The V gene's germline CDR1 is MNHEY and CDR2 SVGEGT. Losses at the gene ends were 2 bases for V and 8 bases for J; bases not matched to a gene: 13. V gene TRBV6-2 or TRBV6-3 combines with J gene TRBJ2-1; 12 bases align to TRBD2. Sequenced sample: peripheral blood. This clonotype originated in a woman between 65 and 79 years old with acute or convalescent COVID-19. Here the CDR3 DNA reads TGTGCCAGCAGTTACGAGCGGGCTAGCGGGGGGGCCGACGATGAGCAGTTCTTC. This gives the protein CASSYERASGGADDEQFF.